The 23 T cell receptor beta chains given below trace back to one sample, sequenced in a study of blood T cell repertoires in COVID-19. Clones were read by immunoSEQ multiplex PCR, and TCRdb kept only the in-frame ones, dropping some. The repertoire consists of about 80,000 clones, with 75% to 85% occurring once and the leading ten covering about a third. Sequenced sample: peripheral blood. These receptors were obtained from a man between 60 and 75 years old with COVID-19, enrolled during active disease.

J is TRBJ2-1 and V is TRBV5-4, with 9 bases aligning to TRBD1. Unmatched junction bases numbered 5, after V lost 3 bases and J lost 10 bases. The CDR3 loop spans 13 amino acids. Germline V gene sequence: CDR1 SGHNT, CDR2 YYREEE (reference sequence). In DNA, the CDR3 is TGTGCCAGCAGCTGGGACAGGGAGGAAGAGCAGTTCTTC. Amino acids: CASSWDREEEQFF.

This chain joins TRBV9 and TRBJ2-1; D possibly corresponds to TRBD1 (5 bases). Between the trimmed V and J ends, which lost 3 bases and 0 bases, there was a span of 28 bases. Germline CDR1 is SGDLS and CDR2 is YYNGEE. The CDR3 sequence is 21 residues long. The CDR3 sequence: CASSETNSVDSKLSSYNEQFF. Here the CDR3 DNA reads TGTGCCAGCAGCGAAACCAATTCAGTAGACAGCAAATTAAGCTCCTACAATGAGCAGTTCTTC.

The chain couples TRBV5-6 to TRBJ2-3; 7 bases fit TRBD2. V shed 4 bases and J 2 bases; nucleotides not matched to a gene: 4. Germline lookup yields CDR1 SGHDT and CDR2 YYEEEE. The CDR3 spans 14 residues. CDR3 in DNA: TGTGCCAGCAGCCGGCGGGAGACCACAGATACGCAGTATTTT. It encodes CASSRRETTDTQYF.

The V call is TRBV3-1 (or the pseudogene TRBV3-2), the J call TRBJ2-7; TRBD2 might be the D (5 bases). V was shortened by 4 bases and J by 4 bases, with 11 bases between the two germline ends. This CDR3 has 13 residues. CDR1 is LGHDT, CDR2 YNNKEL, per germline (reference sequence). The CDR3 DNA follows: TGTGCCAGCAGCCCCTCGGCGGGTTACGAGCAGTACTTC. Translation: CASSPSAGYEQYF.

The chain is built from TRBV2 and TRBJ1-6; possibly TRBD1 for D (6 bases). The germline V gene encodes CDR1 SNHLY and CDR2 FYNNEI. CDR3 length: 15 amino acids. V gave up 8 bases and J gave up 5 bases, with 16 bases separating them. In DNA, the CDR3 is TGTGCCAGCGACTACGGACAGATCGATAATTCACCCCTCCACTTT. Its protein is CASDYGQIDNSPLHF.

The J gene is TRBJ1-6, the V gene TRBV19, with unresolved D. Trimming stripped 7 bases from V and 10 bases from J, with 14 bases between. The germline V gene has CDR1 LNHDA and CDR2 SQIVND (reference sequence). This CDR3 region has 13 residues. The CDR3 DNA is TGTGCCAGTATGGCGCTCCCGGGATCACCCCTCCACTTT. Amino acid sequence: CASMALPGSPLHF.

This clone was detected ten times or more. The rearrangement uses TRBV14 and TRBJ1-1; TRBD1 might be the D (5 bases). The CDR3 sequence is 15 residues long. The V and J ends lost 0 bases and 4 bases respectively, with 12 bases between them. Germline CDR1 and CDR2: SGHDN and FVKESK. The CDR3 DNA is TGTGCCAGCAGCCAAGATTCTGGGGGGGGCACTGAAGCTTTCTTT. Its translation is CASSQDSGGGTEAFF.

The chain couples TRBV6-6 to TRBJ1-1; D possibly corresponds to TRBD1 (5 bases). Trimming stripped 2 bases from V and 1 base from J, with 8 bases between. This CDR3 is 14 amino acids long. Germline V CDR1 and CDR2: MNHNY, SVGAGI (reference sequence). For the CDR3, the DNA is TGTGCCAGCAGTTACAGGGGCCAGAACACTGAAGCTTTCTTT. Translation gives CASSYRGQNTEAFF.

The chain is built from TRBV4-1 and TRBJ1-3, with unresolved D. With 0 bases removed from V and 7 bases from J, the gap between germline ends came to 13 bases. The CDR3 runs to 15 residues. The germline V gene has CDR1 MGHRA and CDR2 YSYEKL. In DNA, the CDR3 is TGCGCCAGCAGCCAAGATGCCGGGATTGAGAACACCATATATTTT. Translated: CASSQDAGIENTIYF.

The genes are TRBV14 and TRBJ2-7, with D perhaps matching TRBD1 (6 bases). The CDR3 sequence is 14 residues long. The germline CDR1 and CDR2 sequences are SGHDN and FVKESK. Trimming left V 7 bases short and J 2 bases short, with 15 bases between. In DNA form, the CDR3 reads TGTGCCAGCAACTTCGGGACACCTCCCTACGAGCAGTACTTC. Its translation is CASNFGTPPYEQYF.

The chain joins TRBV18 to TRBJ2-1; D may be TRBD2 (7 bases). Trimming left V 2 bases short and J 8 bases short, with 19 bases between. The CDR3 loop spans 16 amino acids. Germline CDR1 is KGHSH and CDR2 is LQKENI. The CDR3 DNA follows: TGTGCCAGCTCACCAGGGGGGCGGGAGAGTCCCGATGAGCAGTTCTTC. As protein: CASSPGGRESPDEQFF.

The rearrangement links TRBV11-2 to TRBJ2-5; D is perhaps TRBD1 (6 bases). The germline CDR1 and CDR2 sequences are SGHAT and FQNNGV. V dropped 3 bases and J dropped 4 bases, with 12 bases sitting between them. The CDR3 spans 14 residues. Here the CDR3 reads CASSFQGSLETQYF. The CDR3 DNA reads TGTGCCAGCAGCTTCCAGGGGTCCCTAGAGACCCAGTACTTC.

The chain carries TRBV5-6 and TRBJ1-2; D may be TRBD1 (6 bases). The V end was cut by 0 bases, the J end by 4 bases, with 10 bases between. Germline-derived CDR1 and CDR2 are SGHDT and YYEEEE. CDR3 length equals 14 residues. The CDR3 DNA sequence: TGTGCCAGCAGCTTGGGACAGGTCCTCTATGGCTACACCTTC. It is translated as CASSLGQVLYGYTF.

CDR3 residues: CASSLGGWGGTGELFF. The CDR3 DNA follows: TGTGCCAGCAGCTTAGGAGGCTGGGGCGGCACCGGGGAGCTGTTTTTT. V and J are TRBV11-1 and TRBJ2-2; D is perhaps TRBD1 (5 bases). The CDR3 sequence is 16 residues long. V was pared by 1 base and J by 4 bases, with 13 bases between. The germline V gene encodes CDR1 SGHAT and CDR2 FQDESV (reference sequence).

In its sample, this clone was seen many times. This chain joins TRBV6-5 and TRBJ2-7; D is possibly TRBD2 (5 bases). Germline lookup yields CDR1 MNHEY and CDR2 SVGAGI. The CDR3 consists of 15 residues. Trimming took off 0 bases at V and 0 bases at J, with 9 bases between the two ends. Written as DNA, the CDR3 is TGTGCCAGCAGTTACTCCCGCGGGTCCTCCTACGAGCAGTACTTC. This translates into CASSYSRGSSYEQYF.

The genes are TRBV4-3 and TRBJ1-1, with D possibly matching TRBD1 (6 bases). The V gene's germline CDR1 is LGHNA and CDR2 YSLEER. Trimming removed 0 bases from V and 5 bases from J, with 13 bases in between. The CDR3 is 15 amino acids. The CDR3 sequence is CASSQEVHRVTEAFF. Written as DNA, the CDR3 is TGCGCCAGCAGCCAAGAGGTCCACAGGGTGACTGAAGCTTTCTTT.

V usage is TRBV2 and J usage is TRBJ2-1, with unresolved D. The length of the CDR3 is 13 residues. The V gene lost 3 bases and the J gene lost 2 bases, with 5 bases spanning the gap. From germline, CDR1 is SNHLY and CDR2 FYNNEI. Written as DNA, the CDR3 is TGTGCCAGCAGTGACGAGGCCTACAATGAGCAGTTCTTC. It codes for CASSDEAYNEQFF.

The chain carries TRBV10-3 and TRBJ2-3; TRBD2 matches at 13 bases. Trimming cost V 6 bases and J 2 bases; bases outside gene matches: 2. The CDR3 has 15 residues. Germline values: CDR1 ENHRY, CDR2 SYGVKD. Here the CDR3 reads CAIRGTSGDTDTQYF. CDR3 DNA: TGTGCCATCAGGGGGACTAGCGGGGACACAGATACGCAGTATTTT.

The CDR3 region has the DNA TGTGCCAGCAGCCAAGCAGGCAGGGGTAGCTCCTATAATTCACCCCTCCACTTT. It translates to CASSQAGRGSSYNSPLHF. The J gene is TRBJ1-6, the V gene TRBV3-1 (or the pseudogene TRBV3-2); a weak D match, TRBD1 (6 bases). Trimming shortened V by 1 base and J by 0 bases, and 13 bases separated the two germline ends. The CDR3 sequence is 18 residues long. Germline lookup yields CDR1 LGHDT and CDR2 YNNKEL (reference sequence).

CDR3 nucleotide sequence: TGTGCCACCAGCAGAGATTCACCGGACAGGTCTAACCTCCACTTT. Translation: CATSRDSPDRSNLHF. The J gene is TRBJ1-6, the V gene TRBV15; TRBD1 matches at 7 bases. The germline CDR1 and CDR2 sequences are LNHNV and YYDKDF (reference sequence). With V trimmed by 0 bases and J by 15 bases, 11 bases remained unmatched. The CDR3 consists of 15 residues. Full variable domain (outside the CDR3, taken from reference TRBV15 and TRBJ1-6): DAMVIQNPRYQVTQFGKPVTLSCSQTLNHNVMYWYQQKSSQAPKLLFHYYDKDFNNEADTPDNFQSRRPNTSFCFLDIRSPGLGDTAMYLCATSRDSPDRSNLHFGNGTRLTVT.

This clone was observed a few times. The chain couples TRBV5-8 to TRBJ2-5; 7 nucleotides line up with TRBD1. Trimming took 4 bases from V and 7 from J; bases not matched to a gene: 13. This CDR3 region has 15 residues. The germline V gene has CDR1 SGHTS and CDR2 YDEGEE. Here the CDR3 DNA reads TGTGCCAGCAGCGTAAGGGACAGCCGAACCAGGACCCAGTACTTC. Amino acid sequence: CASSVRDSRTRTQYF.

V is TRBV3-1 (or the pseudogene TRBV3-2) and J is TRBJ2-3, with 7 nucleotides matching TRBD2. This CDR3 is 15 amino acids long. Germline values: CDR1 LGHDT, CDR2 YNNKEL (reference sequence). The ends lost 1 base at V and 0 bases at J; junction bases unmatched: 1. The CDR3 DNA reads TGTGCCAGCAGCCAAGGGCGGGGGAGCACAGATACGCAGTATTTT. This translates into CASSQGRGSTDTQYF.

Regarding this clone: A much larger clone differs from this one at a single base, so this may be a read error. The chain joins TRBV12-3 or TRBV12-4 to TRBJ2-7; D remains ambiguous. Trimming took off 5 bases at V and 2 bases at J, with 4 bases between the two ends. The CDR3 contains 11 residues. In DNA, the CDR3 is TGTGCCAGCAGTCCCGCCTACGAGCAGTACTTC. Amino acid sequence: CASSPAYEQYF.